The entry below describes one T cell receptor beta chain. The target antigen is unknown. This entry comes from a study of vaccination and CD4 T cells after COVID-19. Background on the study: Overlapping spike pools from SARS-CoV-2 and HCoV-NL63, HCoV-OC43 and HCoV-229E served as culture stimuli.

Sequenced with the Oncomine TCR Beta short-read assay was DNA taken from cultured CD4+ T cells. One entry per CDR3 protein, called by TCRdb with MiXCR from the PCR reads. The repertoire holds some 25,000 distinct CDR3 sequences, around 45% seen once, with about 5.9% in the top ten. The V and J ends lost 6 bases and 4 bases respectively, with 12 bases between them. The CDR3 extends over 14 amino acids. Germline V gives CDR1 MDHEN, CDR2 SYDVKM. Treatment in this sample: roughly ten-day PBMC culture with coronavirus spike peptide pools or control peptides (ViraFEST assay). Convalescent patients tested SARS-CoV-2 PCR positive from March to December 2020, before Alpha, Beta and Delta emerged.

Sequencing input: CD4+ T cells from blood, cultured in vitro. The TCR sequence derives from a human donor who had recovered from COVID-19. The chain is built from TRBV28 and TRBJ2-2; no clear D gene. CDR3 residues: CASRGPMGTGELFF. CDR3 sequence (DNA): TGTGCCAGCAGGGGCCCGATGGGCACCGGGGAGCTGTTTTTT.